Listed below are T cell receptor beta chains from one sample, sequenced in a study of OX40 agonist ivuxolimab in advanced cancers. Libraries were prepared by immunoSEQ multiplex PCR; TCRdb keeps only in-frame clonotypes and omits some of them. The sample gives almost 70,000 clones, 80% to 85% of which show up once; under 2.5% is in the top ten. Specimen: CD4+ or CD8+ T cells sorted from blood, collected in a trial of the OX40 agonist ivuxolimab. These receptors originate from an adult with an advanced solid tumor such as melanoma, head and neck, liver or kidney cancer. CDR3s include the opening cysteine and the closing phenylalanine or tryptophan. D genes are given only for firm matches. Clone size is stated in some rows and not others, as once, few, many or a class when expanded.

J gene	V gene	D gene	clone size	CDR3 DNA	CDR3 protein
TRBJ2-3	TRBV2	NA	once	TGTGCCAGCAGTGAACGGCAGTTGGGGACAGATACGCAGTATTTT	CASSERQLGTDTQYF
TRBJ2-7	TRBV1	NA	once	TGCACCAGCAGCCAAGCCCTTGCGGGAGTCCCCCCGTACTTC	CTSSQALAGVPPYF
TRBJ1-1	TRBV15	TRBD1	once	TGTGCCACCAGCAGAGATCGGTTCGGGACAGTGTTGGCTTTCTTT	CATSRDRFGTVLAFF
TRBJ1-1	TRBV15	NA	NA	TGTGCCACCAGCAGAGATCCCCACCAGAACACTGAAGCTTTCTTT	CATSRDPHQNTEAFF
TRBJ2-7	TRBV19	NA	NA	TGTGCCAGTAGTGGAGGGAAACCCGGGACATATTCCTACGAGCAGTACTTC	CASSGGKPGTYSYEQYF
TRBJ2-3	TRBV23-1	NA	NA	TGCGCCAGCAGTCAATCGGGGGATAGCACAGATACGCAGTATTTT	CASSQSGDSTDTQYF
TRBJ2-3	TRBV5-4	TRBD1	NA	TGTGCCAGCAGCCCCCGGGACAGGTCAGATACGCAGTATTTT	CASSPRDRSDTQYF
TRBJ2-1	TRBV5-1	NA	NA	TGCGCCAGCAGTCCAGCCCGGACCCGGGATAGCAATGAGCAGTTCTTC	CASSPARTRDSNEQFF
TRBJ2-1	TRBV5-1	NA	NA	TGCGCCAGCAGCCGCAACCCCGGGACCCAGAGAGTGACGTTCTTC	CASSRNPGTQRVTFF
TRBJ2-7	TRBV5-1	TRBD2	NA	TGCGCCAGCAGCTGGGCTAGCGGCCAAGGGTACGAGCAGTACTTC	CASSWASGQGYEQYF
TRBJ2-1	TRBV28	TRBD2	NA	TGTGCCAGCAGTTTGGCCGGGAGGGGGTACAATGAGCAGTTCTTC	CASSLAGRGYNEQFF
TRBJ2-7	TRBV4-1	TRBD2	NA	TGCGCCAGCAGCCGAATAGCGGGAGAAGTGGAGCAGTACTTC	CASSRIAGEVEQYF
TRBJ2-7	TRBV2	NA	NA	TGTGCCAGCAGTGAAGAGAACAGGCTTGACTACGAGCAGTACTTC	CASSEENRLDYEQYF
TRBJ2-2	TRBV5-1	NA	NA	TGCGCCAGCAGCCCCGGGATTCAGAACACCGGGGAGCTGTTTTTT	CASSPGIQNTGELFF